The 32 T cell receptor beta chains reported below all come from one sample, sequenced in a study of control samples from healthy donors and cancer patients. Some clones are missing from TCRdb's copy, which holds only in-frame ones; the method was immunoSEQ multiplex PCR. Here the sample spans roughly 400,000 clones, 75% to 95% being singletons. Sequenced input: PBMCs. The receptors were sampled from a man aged 35 to 55 with head and neck cancer.

This clone has only one observation. V and J are TRBV2 and TRBJ2-7, with 8 bases lining up with TRBD1. After removal of 6 bases from V and 9 bases from J, the junction contained 13 bases not matched to a gene. Germline V gives CDR1 SNHLY, CDR2 FYNNEI. This CDR3 is built from 14 residues. CDR3 region: CASRETGDALWQYF. In nucleotides, the CDR3 is TGTGCCAGCAGGGAGACAGGGGACGCCCTTTGGCAGTACTTC.

The chain combines TRBV10-3 with TRBJ2-7; TRBD1 matches at 7 bases. The CDR3 sequence is 14 residues long. Germline V CDR1 and CDR2: ENHRY, SYGVKD. V gave up 4 bases and J gave up 2 bases; unmatched junction bases: 5. In DNA, the CDR3 is TGTGCCATCAGTGTTGACAGGGCCACCTACGAGCAGTACTTC. Protein product: CAISVDRATYEQYF.

The chain has TRBV9 and TRBJ1-2; tentatively, D is TRBD1 (6 bases). Between the trimmed V and J ends, which lost 3 bases and 0 bases, there was a span of 12 bases. The germline CDR1 and CDR2 sequences are SGDLS and YYNGEE. The CDR3 is made up of 15 amino acids. Written as DNA, the CDR3 is TGTGCCAGCAGCGCCGAACAGGGAGCTAACTATGGCTACACCTTC. Protein: CASSAEQGANYGYTF.

The gene calls are TRBV5-3 and TRBJ1-1, with TRBD1 as a possible D gene (5 bases). TRBV5-3 is an ORF, with its function uncertain. V was shortened by 0 bases and J by 3 bases, with 9 bases between the two germline ends. The CDR3 runs 14 residues. CDR3: CARSLGQGHTEAFF. CDR3 nucleotide sequence: TGTGCCAGAAGCTTGGGGCAGGGTCACACTGAAGCTTTCTTT.

This clone was seen more than once but under ten times. The chain uses TRBV12-3 or TRBV12-4 and TRBJ1-2; D is unclear. The CDR3 extends over 13 amino acids. V was clipped by 8 bases and J by 3 bases, with 13 bases between them. The CDR3 DNA sequence: TGTGCCAGCGGGGAAGTCTTGGACTATGGCTACACCTTC. Translating it yields CASGEVLDYGYTF.

The chain employs TRBV28 and TRBJ2-1, with 9 nucleotides matching TRBD2. V lost 5 bases to trimming and J lost 5 bases; unmatched junction nucleotides: 13. This CDR3 contains 17 residues. Germline CDR1 is MDHEN and CDR2 is SYDVKM. CDR3 sequence (DNA): TGTGCCAGCAGTAGGAAAAAGCTAGCGGGAACTAACAATGAGCAGTTCTTC. Encoded protein: CASSRKKLAGTNNEQFF.

The rearrangement joins TRBV15 to TRBJ2-7; D might be TRBD2 (5 bases). V was pared by 5 bases and J by 1 base, with 9 bases between. Germline assignment: CDR1 LNHNV and CDR2 YYDKDF (reference sequence). This CDR3 contains 13 residues. CDR3 bases: TGTGCCACCAGCCTGGACTTATCCTACGAGCAGTACTTC. Its protein is CATSLDLSYEQYF.

J is TRBJ1-1 and V is TRBV19; 8 nucleotides align to TRBD1. CDR1 is LNHDA, CDR2 SQIVND, per germline (reference sequence). This CDR3 has 14 amino acids. The ends lost 4 bases at V and 0 bases at J; junction bases unmatched: 1. The CDR3 loop is CASSRQGLNTEAFF. The CDR3 nucleotides are TGTGCCAGTAGTAGACAGGGGTTGAACACTGAAGCTTTCTTT.

The chain employs TRBV5-6 and TRBJ2-7; D is perhaps TRBD1 (6 bases). Germline V CDR1 and CDR2: SGHDT, YYEEEE. V dropped 1 base and J dropped 3 bases, with 8 bases sitting between them. The CDR3 is made up of 13 amino acids. The DNA of the CDR3 is TGTGCCAGCAGCTTGTACAGGGTCTACGAGCAGTACTTC. As protein: CASSLYRVYEQYF.

Here the CDR3 reads CASSYWDRGGPITSNQPQHF. The DNA for the CDR3 is TGTGCCAGCAGTTACTGGGACAGGGGCGGACCTATAACGAGCAATCAGCCCCAGCATTTT. The V call is TRBV6-2 or TRBV6-3, the J call TRBJ1-5, with 10 bases fitting TRBD1. Germline loops: CDR1 MNHEY, CDR2 SVGEGT. The trim removed 1 base at V and 1 base at J, leaving 13 bases unmatched. The CDR3 totals 20 residues.

This clone has a handful of counts. The chain employs TRBV6-6 and TRBJ1-5, with a weak D call TRBD1 (5 bases). The V gene's germline CDR1 is MNHNY and CDR2 SVGAGI (reference sequence). The CDR3 has 12 amino acids. Trimming pared 8 bases from V and 2 bases from J, leaving 7 bases between. The CDR3 protein is CASGGGNQPQHF. CDR3 nucleotides: TGTGCCAGCGGGGGAGGCAATCAGCCCCAGCATTTT.

The gene calls are TRBV14 and TRBJ2-7; no clear D gene. Trimming pared 1 base from V and 5 bases from J, leaving 6 bases between. The germline CDR1 and CDR2 sequences are SGHDN and FVKESK. This CDR3 spans 12 amino acids. This chain's CDR3 is CASSQVRHEQYF. The CDR3 coding sequence is TGTGCCAGCAGCCAAGTTAGGCACGAGCAGTACTTC. Drawing the rest from reference TRBV14 and TRBJ2-7, the complete variable domain is EAGVTQFPSHSVIEKGQTVTLRCDPISGHDNLYWYRRVMGKEIKFLLHFVKESKQDESGMPNNRFLAERTGGTYSTLKVQPAELEDSGVYFCASSQVRHEQYFGPGTRLTVT.

This clone was counted once. The chain employs TRBV5-1 and TRBJ2-3; 10 bases map to TRBD1. This CDR3 spans 17 amino acids. Unmatched junction bases numbered 10, after V lost 0 bases and J lost 6 bases. CDR1 and CDR2 from the germline V gene are SGHRS and YFSETQ. The CDR3 region is CASSLGQGARSPDTQYF. In DNA, the CDR3 is TGCGCCAGCAGCTTGGGACAGGGGGCGCGGTCTCCTGATACGCAGTATTTT.

In its sample, this clone was seen once. The J gene is TRBJ2-3, the V gene TRBV29-1; no reliable D call. Germline V gene data show CDR1 as SQVTM and CDR2 as ANQGSEA. Trimming removed 5 bases from V and 4 bases from J, with 13 bases in between. This CDR3 has 13 amino acids. In DNA, the CDR3 is TGCAGCGTTCTAATGTTCATTTCAGATACGCAGTATTTT. This codes for CSVLMFISDTQYF.

The chain employs TRBV4-2 and TRBJ1-1; D is undetermined. The CDR3 contains 16 residues. Germline V gives CDR1 LGHNA, CDR2 YNFKEQ. V was clipped by 1 base and J by 0 bases, with 12 bases between them. The CDR3 DNA reads TGTGCCAGCAGCCAAGGTGGGTCGGGCATGAACACTGAAGCTTTCTTT. It is translated as CASSQGGSGMNTEAFF.

The chain carries TRBV6-6 and TRBJ2-3, with TRBD2 identical over 13 bases. Germline assignment: CDR1 MNHNY and CDR2 SVGAGI (reference sequence). J gave up 4 bases and V 9 bases, and 4 bases lay outside the gene matches. The CDR3 is 14 amino acids. The CDR3: CASRLAGGSDTQYF. The DNA of the CDR3 is TGTGCCAGTAGACTAGCGGGGGGTTCAGATACGCAGTATTTT.

The chain employs TRBV15 and TRBJ1-5, with D unclear. Germline V gene lookup returns CDR1 LNHNV and CDR2 YYDKDF (reference sequence). Trimming left V 0 bases short and J 3 bases short, with 6 bases between. The CDR3 is 14 residues long. In nucleotides, the CDR3 is TGTGCCACCAGCAGAGATTTAAACAATCAGCCCCAGCATTTT. This encodes CATSRDLNNQPQHF.

V usage is TRBV5-6 and J usage is TRBJ1-2, with a tentative D call TRBD1 (6 bases). Germline-derived CDR1 and CDR2 are SGHDT and YYEEEE. The CDR3 totals 14 residues. V was pared by 4 bases and J by 4 bases, with 14 bases between. The CDR3 here is CASSPDRGLYGYTF. The CDR3, as DNA: TGTGCCAGCAGCCCGGACAGAGGCCTCTATGGCTACACCTTC.

The CDR3 loop is CASTNQPGRPQHF. In nucleotides, the CDR3 is TGTGCCAGCACCAATCAGCCGGGTCGGCCCCAGCATTTT. This chain joins TRBV12-3 or TRBV12-4 and TRBJ1-5; D not certain. The CDR3 covers 13 residues. The V and J ends lost 7 bases and 9 bases respectively, with 16 bases between them.

The chain carries TRBV6-5 and TRBJ1-5; D perhaps matches TRBD1 (5 bases). The germline gives CDR1 MNHEY, CDR2 SVGAGI. V was shortened by 6 bases and J by 3 bases, with 12 bases between the two germline ends. This CDR3 spans 14 amino acids. DNA for the CDR3: TGTGCCAGCAGAGTCACCGGGGCCAATCAGCCCCAGCATTTT. Residues: CASRVTGANQPQHF.

The chain recombines TRBV4-2 with TRBJ2-2; 8 nucleotides line up with TRBD1. J lost 0 bases, V lost 4 bases, and 13 bases had no gene match. The CDR3 consists of 19 residues. Per germline, CDR1 LGHNA and CDR2 YNFKEQ. The CDR3 nucleotides read TGTGCCAGCAGCCTAGGACAGGGTCGAACCTTCACGAACACCGGGGAGCTGTTTTTT. Its translation is CASSLGQGRTFTNTGELFF.

The gene calls are TRBV5-1 and TRBJ1-1, with 8 nucleotides matching TRBD1. Germline values: CDR1 SGHRS, CDR2 YFSETQ. The CDR3 spans 14 residues. The J segment lost 4 bases and the V segment lost 4 bases, leaving 6 bases of the junction unmatched. This CDR3 is CASSEPDRGTEAFF. The DNA for the CDR3 is TGCGCCAGCAGCGAGCCCGACAGGGGCACTGAAGCTTTCTTT.

The V and J genes are TRBV5-6 and TRBJ2-1; no clear D. The CDR3 is made up of 12 amino acids. Germline CDR1 is SGHDT and CDR2 is YYEEEE. Trimming removed 4 bases at V and 6 bases at J, with 8 bases between. This CDR3 is CASSKVGNEQFF. The CDR3 region has the DNA TGTGCCAGCAGCAAGGTGGGCAATGAGCAGTTCTTC.

The rearrangement joins TRBV3-1 (or the pseudogene TRBV3-2) to TRBJ1-4; possible D gene TRBD1, 5 bases. The V end was cut by 3 bases, the J end by 17 bases, with 25 bases between. This CDR3 comprises 15 residues. Germline V gene sequence: CDR1 LGHDT, CDR2 YNNKEL (reference sequence). DNA for the CDR3: TGTGCCAGCAGCCAGGGCAGGCGCCCTGAGGGGAAGTTTTTTTTT. Translation gives CASSQGRRPEGKFFF.

The count of this clone is one. The rearrangement links TRBV6-1 to TRBJ1-2; a weak D match, TRBD1 (6 bases). The CDR3 extends over 15 amino acids. The V end lost 0 bases, the J end lost 4 bases, and 12 bases lay between the germline ends. In germline, CDR1 is MNHNS, CDR2 SASEGT. CDR3 sequence (DNA): TGTGCCAGCAGTGAAGCGCAGGGGACAACCTATGGCTACACCTTC. Amino acid sequence: CASSEAQGTTYGYTF.

The gene calls are TRBV6-5 and TRBJ2-5; D ambiguous. Trimming took off 0 bases at V and 1 base at J, with 9 bases between the two ends. In germline, CDR1 is MNHEY, CDR2 SVGAGI. This CDR3 comprises 15 residues. The CDR3: CASSYSWVRQETQYF. The CDR3 bases are TGTGCCAGCAGTTACTCTTGGGTTCGCCAAGAGACCCAGTACTTC.

As for this clone: Additional DNA sequences in this sample encode the identical CDR3. V is TRBV28 and J is TRBJ1-4; TRBD1 matches at 10 bases. The CDR3 consists of 14 residues. Looked up from germline, CDR1 is MDHEN and CDR2 is SYDVKM. Germline trimming cut 5 bases from V and 7 bases from J; bases unmatched to any gene: 4. In DNA, the CDR3 is TGTGCCAGCAGTCTCGACAGGGGGCGTGAAAAACTGTTTTTT. Translation: CASSLDRGREKLFF.

The rearrangement links TRBV5-6 to TRBJ1-2; no definite D call. Germline assignment: CDR1 SGHDT and CDR2 YYEEEE. This CDR3 spans 13 amino acids. V dropped 2 bases and J dropped 7 bases, with 12 bases sitting between them. This CDR3 is CASSFLETSGYTF. CDR3 coding DNA: TGTGCCAGCAGCTTTTTGGAGACTAGTGGCTACACCTTC.

The gene calls are TRBV7-8 and TRBJ2-7; the D gene is possibly TRBD1 (7 bases). The V end lost 6 bases, the J end lost 6 bases, and 12 bases lay between the germline ends. Germline CDR1 reads SGHVS; CDR2 reads FQNEAQ. The CDR3 contains 12 residues. The CDR3 spells CASSFRGAEQYF. The CDR3 nucleotides read TGTGCCAGCAGTTTCAGGGGGGCCGAGCAGTACTTC.

The rearrangement joins TRBV28 to TRBJ1-1; unclear D gene. Germline CDR1 MDHEN, CDR2 SYDVKM. Deletions cut 4 bases from V and 4 bases from J, with 13 bases between. The CDR3 contains 14 residues. CDR3 DNA: TGTGCCAGCAGTTGGGGATCGTGGGCCACTGAAGCTTTCTTT. Its protein is CASSWGSWATEAFF.

The J gene is TRBJ1-3, the V gene TRBV11-2; the D is unclear. Trimming shortened V by 5 bases and J by 4 bases, and 18 bases separated the two germline ends. Germline values: CDR1 SGHAT, CDR2 FQNNGV. The length of the CDR3 is 16 residues. The CDR3 sequence: CASSPIRFRAGNTIYF. In nucleotides, the CDR3 is TGTGCCAGCAGCCCGATCCGATTCCGGGCCGGAAACACCATATATTTT.

The chain carries TRBV21-1 and TRBJ1-6; TRBD1, the table's D call, was not compared with the DNA. TRBV21-1 corresponds to a pseudogene. The CDR3 consists of 16 residues. CDR3: CASSNKQGEYNSPLHF. The CDR3 DNA is TGTGCCAGCAGCAATAAACAGGGTGAATATAATTCACCCCTCCACTTT.